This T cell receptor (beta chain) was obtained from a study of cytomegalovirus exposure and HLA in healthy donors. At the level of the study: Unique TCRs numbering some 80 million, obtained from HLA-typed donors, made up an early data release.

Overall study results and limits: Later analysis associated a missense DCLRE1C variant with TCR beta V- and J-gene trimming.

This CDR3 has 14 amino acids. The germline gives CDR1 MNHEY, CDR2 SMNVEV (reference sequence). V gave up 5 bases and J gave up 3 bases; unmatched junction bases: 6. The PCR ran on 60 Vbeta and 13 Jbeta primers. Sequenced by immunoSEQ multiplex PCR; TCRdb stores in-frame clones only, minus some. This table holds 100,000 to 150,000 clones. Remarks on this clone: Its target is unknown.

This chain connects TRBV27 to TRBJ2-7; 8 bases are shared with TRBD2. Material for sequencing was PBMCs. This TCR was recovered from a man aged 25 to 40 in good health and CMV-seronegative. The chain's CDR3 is CASSRSGIIYEQYF. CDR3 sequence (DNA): TGTGCCAGCAGTCGTAGCGGGATCATCTACGAGCAGTACTTC.